A single sample gave rise to the 22 T cell receptor beta chains below, sequenced in a study of T cells in narcolepsy. Here immunoSEQ multiplex PCR was the method, and the copy in TCRdb shows in-frame clones only, minus some. The table shows about 35,000 clones, with roughly four fifths occurring only once. Sample: memory (CD45RA-) CD4+ T cells from blood. The receptor set was obtained from a human donor in good health.

A few counts support this clone. This sequence joins TRBV27 and TRBJ1-2, with 9 bases that match TRBD1. Germline V gene lookup returns CDR1 MNHEY and CDR2 SMNVEV (reference sequence). CDR3 length equals 17 residues. V shed 3 bases, J shed 5 bases, and the junction held 13 bases outside the gene matches. The CDR3: CASSLVGQGSSLYGYTF. The CDR3 DNA is TGTGCCAGCAGTTTGGTGGGACAGGGATCCAGCTTATATGGCTACACCTTC.

V gene TRBV30 combines with J gene TRBJ2-2; D might be TRBD1 or TRBD2, each matching 6 bases. The V gene's germline CDR1 is GTSNPN and CDR2 SVGIG (reference sequence). The CDR3 covers 13 residues. V gave up 3 bases and J gave up 3 bases, with 8 bases separating them. CDR3 region: CAWRRGDTGELFF. In DNA, the CDR3 is TGTGCCTGGAGGAGGGGGGACACCGGGGAGCTGTTTTTT.

The V gene is TRBV6-6, the J gene TRBJ2-5; D possibly corresponds to TRBD1 (5 bases). V lost 5 bases to trimming and J lost 4 bases, with 14 bases between them. Germline V gene data show CDR1 as MNHNY and CDR2 as SVGAGI (reference sequence). This CDR3 contains 14 residues. For the CDR3, the DNA is TGTGCCAGCAGTCCTCGGACAAGGGGAGAGACCCAGTACTTC. Translation: CASSPRTRGETQYF.

The chain recombines TRBV19 with TRBJ1-5, with TRBD1 matching 10 bases. The V gene's germline CDR1 is LNHDA and CDR2 SQIVND (reference sequence). Trimming cost V 1 base and J 7 bases; bases outside gene matches: 4. This CDR3 is built from 15 residues. CDR3 coding DNA: TGTGCCAGTAGTATAGTCCAGGACAGGGGGCAGCCCCAGCATTTT. It translates to CASSIVQDRGQPQHF.

This clone has more than one count but fewer than ten. The rearrangement links TRBV7-9 to TRBJ1-5; D uncertain. This CDR3 has 13 residues. Trimming removed 4 bases from V and 4 bases from J, with 8 bases in between. The germline V gene has CDR1 SEHNR and CDR2 FQNEAQ (reference sequence). CDR3 sequence: CASSSDGNQPQHF. The CDR3, as DNA: TGTGCCAGCAGCTCGGACGGGAATCAGCCCCAGCATTTT.

About this clone: Sequence at one end of the junction differs from germline and may be a read error. CDR3 sequence (DNA): TGTGCCAGCAGCGTAGAAGCGGGCATCACAGATACGCAGTATTTT. Translation gives CASSVEAGITDTQYF. V is TRBV11-3 and J is TRBJ2-3; D is possibly TRBD2 (6 bases). CDR3 length: 15 amino acids. Germline V CDR1 and CDR2: SGHNT, YENEEA.

The rearrangement uses TRBV5-6 and TRBJ2-7; TRBD1 is a possible D gene (5 bases). Trimming shortened V by 3 bases and J by 6 bases, and 13 bases separated the two germline ends. The CDR3 loop spans 13 amino acids. CDR1 is SGHDT and CDR2 is YYEEEE in the germline V gene. The CDR3 DNA reads as TGTGCCAGCAGCTCAATAGGGGTGGGCGAGCAGTACTTC. This translates into CASSSIGVGEQYF.

This rearrangement joins TRBV5-6 to TRBJ1-2; D may be TRBD1 (5 bases). V was trimmed by 4 bases and J by 0 bases, leaving 13 bases between them. The CDR3 length is 15 residues. Germline assignment: CDR1 SGHDT and CDR2 YYEEEE. CDR3 DNA sequence: TGTGCCAGCAGCGCCCCGACCAGGGCTAACTATGGCTACACCTTC. Residues: CASSAPTRANYGYTF.

V is TRBV15 and J is TRBJ2-7; D may be TRBD2 (5 bases). Germline CDR1 is LNHNV and CDR2 is YYDKDF (reference sequence). V shed 4 bases and J shed 0 bases, with 10 bases lying between them. The length of the CDR3 is 14 residues. CDR3 protein: CATSNRRSSYEQYF. DNA of the CDR3: TGTGCCACCAGCAATAGGAGGAGCTCCTACGAGCAGTACTTC.

The chain recombines TRBV6-1 with TRBJ1-5; 8 positions match TRBD1. The germline V gene has CDR1 MNHNS and CDR2 SASEGT. The CDR3 spans 15 residues. The trim removed 3 bases at V and 2 bases at J, leaving 3 bases unmatched. In nucleotides, the CDR3 is TGTGCCAGCAGTGACCCGGGACAGGGCAATCAGCCCCAGCATTTT. Its protein is CASSDPGQGNQPQHF.

The rearrangement uses TRBV6-5 and TRBJ2-5; 7 positions agree with TRBD2. Trimming at V came to 4 bases and at J to 3 bases, leaving 2 bases not matched to a gene. Germline-derived CDR1 and CDR2 are MNHEY and SVGAGI. The CDR3 extends over 13 amino acids. The CDR3 nucleotides are TGTGCCAGCAGTTCGGGGGGTGAAGAGACCCAGTACTTC. It specifies CASSSGGEETQYF.

The V call is TRBV7-9, the J call TRBJ2-7; D call uncertain. Trimming left V 5 bases short and J 1 base short, with 12 bases between. Germline V gene data show CDR1 as SEHNR and CDR2 as FQNEAQ (reference sequence). The CDR3 covers 14 residues. The CDR3 loop reads CASSPGLESYEQYF. The CDR3 DNA sequence: TGTGCCAGCAGCCCCGGGCTCGAGTCCTACGAGCAGTACTTC.

The sample holds a few counts of this clone. CDR3 residues: CASSETPGQGLGEQYF. The CDR3 bases are TGCGCCAGCAGCGAGACACCGGGACAGGGGCTGGGCGAGCAGTACTTC. This rearrangement joins TRBV5-1 to TRBJ2-7, with 10 bases fitting TRBD1. Germline-derived CDR1 and CDR2 are SGHRS and YFSETQ. V trimming: 4 bases; J trimming: 6 bases; junction bases outside the gene matches: 13. The CDR3 extends over 16 amino acids. Using reference TRBV5-1 and TRBJ2-7 for the parts outside the CDR3, the full variable domain is KAGVTQTPRYLIKTRGQQVTLSCSPISGHRSVSWYQQTPGQGLQFLFEYFSETQRNKGNFPGRFSGRQFSNSRSEMNVSTLELGDSALYLCASSETPGQGLGEQYFGPGTRLTVT.

The CDR3 spells CASSPNGGTSTDTQYF. The CDR3 DNA reads as TGTGCCAGCAGTCCAAACGGCGGGACTAGCACAGATACGCAGTATTTT. This chain uses TRBV28 with TRBJ2-3; perhaps TRBD2 as D (6 bases). Germline CDR1 and CDR2: MDHEN and SYDVKM. V was pared by 5 bases and J by 0 bases, with 15 bases between. CDR3 size: 16 residues.

The chain combines TRBV7-2 with TRBJ1-1; TRBD1 might be the D (5 bases). V gave up 0 bases and J gave up 1 base, with 12 bases separating them. The germline V gene encodes CDR1 SGHTA and CDR2 FQGNSA. The CDR3 runs 16 residues. CDR3 DNA: TGTGCCAGCAGCTTAGCGGTAGGGGCGAGGAACACTGAAGCTTTCTTT. Translated: CASSLAVGARNTEAFF.

This clone was found once. The chain is built from TRBV7-3 and TRBJ2-1, with 10 bases fitting TRBD2. Trimming cost V 5 bases and J 0 bases; bases outside gene matches: 7. Germline V lookup: CDR1 SGHTA, CDR2 FQGTGA. CDR3 length: 17 amino acids. The CDR3 reads CASSPRERGGSYNEQFF. The CDR3 region has the DNA TGTGCCAGCAGCCCACGGGAGCGGGGGGGCTCCTACAATGAGCAGTTCTTC. The full variable domain, with the rest looked up from reference TRBV7-3 and TRBJ2-1, is GAGVSQTPSNKVTEKGKYVELRCDPISGHTALYWYRQSLGQGPEFLIYFQGTGAADDSGLPNDRFFAVRPEGSVSTLKIQRTERGDSAVYLCASSPRERGGSYNEQFFGPGTRLTVL.

The V gene is TRBV5-1, the J gene TRBJ1-2; D is unclear. Germline CDR1 is SGHRS and CDR2 is YFSETQ. V lost 0 bases and J lost 1, with 16 bases in between. This CDR3 contains 17 residues. Here the CDR3 DNA reads TGCGCCAGCAGCTTGGTAAGTCGTAAACCGGGTAACTATGGCTACACCTTC. Protein product: CASSLVSRKPGNYGYTF.

The chain is built from TRBV6-4 and TRBJ2-3; either TRBD1 or TRBD2 may supply D (6 bases each). This CDR3 has 15 residues. The germline V gene has CDR1 MRHNA and CDR2 SNTAGT. V was shortened by 2 bases and J by 2 bases, with 11 bases between the two germline ends. This chain's CDR3 is CASSDDGGPTDTQYF. Here the CDR3 DNA reads TGTGCCAGCAGTGACGACGGGGGCCCCACAGATACGCAGTATTTT.

This chain connects TRBV7-6 to TRBJ2-7; 8 bases match TRBD2. Per germline, CDR1 SGHVS and CDR2 FNYEAQ. V lost 2 bases and J lost 6; bases outside the gene matches: 27. The CDR3 runs to 21 residues. Here the CDR3 DNA reads TGTGCCAGCAGCTTACCCCCGGGGGGTAGCGGGATGTCGTCGGGCGGTTCCGAGCAGTACTTC. This gives the protein CASSLPPGGSGMSSGGSEQYF. Combining the CDR3 with reference TRBV7-6 and TRBJ2-7 gives the whole variable domain GAGVSQSPRYKVTKRGQDVALRCDPISGHVSLYWYRQALGQGPEFLTYFNYEAQQDKSGLPNDRFSAERPEGSISTLTIQRTEQRDSAMYRCASSLPPGGSGMSSGGSEQYFGPGTRLTVT.

CDR3 sequence reads: CASSSGLASETQYF. Written as DNA, the CDR3 is TGTGCCAGCAGCTCCGGACTAGCCTCAGAGACCCAGTACTTC. The V call is TRBV28, the J call TRBJ2-5, with TRBD2 matching 8 bases. V shed 6 bases, J shed 4 bases, and the junction held 7 bases outside the gene matches. The CDR3 is made up of 14 amino acids. CDR1 is MDHEN, CDR2 SYDVKM, per germline.

The chain is built from TRBV6-5 and TRBJ1-1; TRBD1 agrees at 8 bases. V lost 6 bases, J lost 7 bases, and 4 bases stayed unmatched. Germline CDR1 and CDR2: MNHEY and SVGAGI. The CDR3 runs 12 residues. As DNA, the CDR3 is TGTGCCAGCAGATCCGACAGGGGTGAAGCTTTCTTT. This gives the protein CASRSDRGEAFF.

V is TRBV6-1 and J is TRBJ2-7; no clear D. The V gene's germline CDR1 is MNHNS and CDR2 SASEGT. Trimming shortened V by 7 bases and J by 4 bases, and 8 bases separated the two germline ends. This CDR3 is built from 11 residues. CDR3 sequence reads: CASIGYYEQYF. DNA of the CDR3: TGTGCCAGCATCGGTTATTACGAGCAGTACTTC.